The 27 T cell receptor beta chains below were found in one sample sequenced in a study of blood T cells in healthy people across ages. A second roughly 6 to 12 cycle PCR used barcoded and J-beta primers. TCRdb processed the 5' RACE reads anew with MiXCR; each CDR3 protein has one entry. The sample includes about 650,000 distinct CDR3 sequences, around 32% of them seen just once. Sequencing used blood. The receptors were gathered from a woman aged 80 or older in good health.

There are many counts of this clonotype. V gene TRBV20-1 combines with J gene TRBJ1-5; D unclear. Germline values: CDR1 DFQATT, CDR2 SNEGSKA (reference sequence). V lost 2 bases and J lost 0, with 8 bases in between. The CDR3 spans 14 residues. The CDR3 protein is CSARIGNSNQPQHF. The CDR3 bases are TGCAGTGCTAGAATCGGAAATAGCAATCAGCCCCAGCATTTT.

This clonotype was recorded many times. Since a much larger clone is just one base distant, this may be a read error. V usage is TRBV9 and J usage is TRBJ2-6; the match to TRBD1 covers 7 bases. The V gene's germline CDR1 is SGDLS and CDR2 YYNGEE. CDR3 length equals 17 residues. For the CDR3, the DNA is TGTGCCAGCAGCGTTGGGACAGTGCTCTCTGGGGCCAACGTCCGGACTTTC. It specifies CASSVGTVLSGANVRTF.

Notes on this clonotype: A read error may be the cause here, since a much bigger clone is one base away. The chain is built from TRBV20-1 and TRBJ1-6, with D maybe TRBD1 (6 bases). The CDR3 covers 14 residues. CDR1 is DFQATT, CDR2 SNEGSKA, per germline (reference sequence). The CDR3 reads CSARTGHPNSPPHF. The CDR3 DNA follows: TGCAGTGCTAGAACGGGACACCCTAATTCACCCCCCCACTTT.

On this clonotype: One base away lies a much larger clone, so this may be a sequencing read error. V gene TRBV6-2 or TRBV6-3 combines with J gene TRBJ2-3; 10 nucleotides line up with TRBD2. V shed 6 bases, J shed 0 bases, and the junction held 15 bases outside the gene matches. The CDR3 contains 19 residues. From germline, CDR1 is MNHEY and CDR2 SVGEGT. CDR3: CASRHTGTSVGRSTDTQYF. The CDR3 region has the DNA TGTGCCAGCAGACACACCGGGACTAGCGTCGGGAGGAGCACAGATACGCAGTATTTT.

In its sample, this clonotype was seen a few times. This may be a read error, as it is one base from a much larger clone. The CDR3: CASSLGRANEKLFF. CDR3 bases: TGTGCCAGCAGTTTAGGGCGGGCTAATGAAAAACTGTTTTTT. This chain connects TRBV7-8 to TRBJ1-4; D uncertain. CDR1 and CDR2 (germline): SGHVS, FQNEAQ. This CDR3 has 14 residues.

This clonotype came up many times. This chain joins TRBV7-9 and TRBJ2-1, with unresolved D. V was cut by 2 bases and J by 10 bases, with 12 bases left in between. The CDR3 is made up of 13 amino acids. Germline CDR1 and CDR2: SEHNR and FQNEAQ (reference sequence). This chain's CDR3 is CASSLSPPLEQFF. CDR3 coding DNA: TGTGCCAGCAGCTTATCCCCTCCACTCGAGCAGTTCTTC.

The chain is built from TRBV12-3 or TRBV12-4 and TRBJ1-5; D unclear. Between the trimmed V and J ends, which lost 6 bases and 4 bases, there was a span of 13 bases. This CDR3 is built from 14 residues. CDR3 in amino acids: CASRLSTWNQPQHF. CDR3 nucleotide sequence: TGTGCCAGCAGGTTGAGTACATGGAATCAGCCCCAGCATTTT.

This clonotype was seen ten or more times. The chain links TRBV5-1 to TRBJ2-4; no clear D. V dropped 4 bases and J dropped 8 bases, with 13 bases sitting between them. This CDR3 is 13 amino acids long. The V gene's germline CDR1 is SGHRS and CDR2 YFSETQ. The DNA for the CDR3 is TGCGCCAGCAGCCCCGTAGTTAACGACATTCAGTACTTC. It specifies CASSPVVNDIQYF. Using reference TRBV5-1 and TRBJ2-4 for the parts outside the CDR3, the full variable domain is KAGVTQTPRYLIKTRGQQVTLSCSPISGHRSVSWYQQTPGQGLQFLFEYFSETQRNKGNFPGRFSGRQFSNSRSEMNVSTLELGDSALYLCASSPVVNDIQYFGAGTRLSVL.

The chain combines TRBV6-2 or TRBV6-3 with TRBJ2-7; TRBD2 matches at 11 bases. J lost 5 bases, V lost 0 bases, and 3 bases had no gene match. There are 15 residues in the CDR3. The germline V gene has CDR1 MNHEY and CDR2 SVGEGT. The CDR3 loop reads CASSYSTSGTHEQYF. The CDR3 bases are TGTGCCAGCAGTTACTCGACTAGCGGGACCCACGAGCAGTACTTC.

The chain joins TRBV7-9 to TRBJ2-7; a weak D match, TRBD1 (6 bases). This CDR3 spans 13 amino acids. V shed 5 bases and J shed 7 bases, with 15 bases lying between them. CDR1 is SEHNR, CDR2 FQNEAQ, per germline (reference sequence). Here the CDR3 reads CASSPRGGWEQYF. The CDR3 DNA sequence: TGTGCCAGCAGCCCCCGAGGGGGATGGGAGCAGTACTTC. Looking up the rest from reference TRBV7-9 and TRBJ2-7 gives the full variable domain: DTGVSQNPRHKITKRGQNVTFRCDPISEHNRLYWYRQTLGQGPEFLTYFQNEAQLEKSRLLSDRFSAERPKGSFSTLEIQRTEQGDSAMYLCASSPRGGWEQYFGPGTRLTVT.

The chain employs TRBV6-6 and TRBJ2-7; D perhaps matches TRBD1 (5 bases). Trimming left V 3 bases short and J 0 bases short, with 9 bases between. From germline, CDR1 is MNHNY and CDR2 SVGAGI (reference sequence). The CDR3 is made up of 14 amino acids. CDR3 sequence: CASSYSDTSYEQYF. The CDR3 DNA reads as TGTGCCAGCAGTTATTCGGACACCTCCTACGAGCAGTACTTC.

About this clonotype itself: One junction end disagrees with the germline gene, perhaps due to a read error. The chain is built from TRBV5-1 and TRBJ2-3; D is uncertain. CDR1 SGHRS and CDR2 YFSETQ come from the germline V gene. CDR3 length equals 13 residues. CDR3 nucleotides: TGCGCCAGCAGCTTGGCCTCATTCGATATGCAGTATTTT. Protein product: CASSLASFDMQYF. The variable domain in full, with the rest retrieved from reference TRBV5-1 and TRBJ2-3, is KAGVTQTPRYLIKTRGQQVTLSCSPISGHRSVSWYQQTPGQGLQFLFEYFSETQRNKGNFPGRFSGRQFSNSRSEMNVSTLELGDSALYLCASSLASFDMQYFGPGTRLTVL.

The count of this clonotype is one. This may arise from a read error, as a much more abundant clone is one base away. V is TRBV9 and J is TRBJ2-3, with 12 bases identical to TRBD1. J was trimmed by 5 bases and V by 2 bases; bases with no gene match: 9. There are 17 residues in the CDR3. In germline, CDR1 is SGDLS, CDR2 YYNGEE. CDR3: CASSVRGTGGRRDTQYF. The DNA of the CDR3 is TGTGCCAGCAGCGTGAGGGGGACAGGGGGCAGACGAGATACGCAGTATTTT.

This clonotype was picked up a small number of times. This CDR3 is CASSPNTGWGGTEAFF. As DNA, the CDR3 is TGTGCCAGCAGCCCAAACACAGGGTGGGGGGGGACTGAAGCTTTCTTT. The V gene is TRBV4-2, the J gene TRBJ1-1; tentatively, D is TRBD1 (6 bases). The CDR3 has 16 amino acids. CDR1 LGHNA and CDR2 YNFKEQ come from the germline V gene. Trimming shortened V by 4 bases and J by 5 bases, and 20 bases separated the two germline ends.

A few counts support this clonotype. The chain joins TRBV25-1 to TRBJ2-2; either TRBD1 or TRBD2 may fit D (7 bases each). The CDR3 loop spans 16 amino acids. Germline V gene data show CDR1 as MGHDK and CDR2 as SYGVNS. V lost 5 bases and J 6 bases, leaving 19 bases between the germline ends. The CDR3 here is CASSRIGGQGAGELFF. In DNA, the CDR3 is TGTGCCAGCAGTAGAATCGGGGGGCAGGGGGCCGGGGAGCTGTTTTTT.

There are a few counts of this clonotype. One end of the junction varies from germline; a read error may be responsible. The CDR3 spells CASSLATNEKLFF. The CDR3 DNA is TGCGCCAGCAGCCTCGCAACTAATGAAAAACTGTTTTTT. The J gene is TRBJ1-4, the V gene TRBV11-2, with D unresolved. The CDR3 is made up of 13 amino acids. Germline V CDR1 and CDR2: SGHAT, FQNNGV.

This clonotype was seen more than once but under ten times. Possible read error: a much larger clone is one base away. This rearrangement joins TRBV5-5 to TRBJ2-1; 8 bases are shared with TRBD2. The CDR3 loop spans 16 amino acids. V shed 4 bases and J 2 bases; nucleotides not matched to a gene: 8. Germline-derived CDR1 and CDR2 are SGHKS and YYEKEE (reference sequence). Here the CDR3 DNA reads TGTGCCAGCAGCACAATTAGCGGGATCCCCTACAATGAGCAGTTCTTC. Translated, it gives CASSTISGIPYNEQFF.

CDR3 sequence (DNA): TGTGCCAGCAGCTTAACTGGACAGAACACTGAAGCTTTCTTT. Amino acids: CASSLTGQNTEAFF. The rearrangement links TRBV7-3 to TRBJ1-1; D perhaps matches TRBD1 (5 bases). Germline V gene sequence: CDR1 SGHTA, CDR2 FQGTGA. There are 14 residues in the CDR3. V lost 0 bases, J lost 1 base, and 6 bases lay in between.

In its sample, this clonotype was seen many times. The chain combines TRBV10-3 with TRBJ1-6; 7 bases line up with TRBD1. Unmatched junction bases numbered 3, after V lost 2 bases and J lost 8 bases. The CDR3 consists of 14 residues. Per the germline V gene, CDR1 is ENHRY and CDR2 is SYGVKD. The CDR3 is CAISEGDRYSPLHF. The CDR3 bases are TGTGCCATCAGTGAGGGGGACAGATATTCACCCCTCCACTTT.

This clonotype appeared a few times. One junction end disagrees with the germline gene, perhaps due to a read error. The gene calls are TRBV6-6 and TRBJ1-2; a possible D gene is TRBD1 (6 bases). CDR1 is MNHNY, CDR2 SVGAGI, per germline (reference sequence). The CDR3 covers 16 residues. CDR3 loop: CVSSSQGGPADYGYTF. In DNA form, the CDR3 reads TGTGTCAGCAGCTCCCAAGGGGGGCCAGCGGACTATGGCTACACCTTC.

At least ten counts were recorded for this clonotype. As DNA, the CDR3 is TGTGCCAGCAGCTTCCTAGGCCGGGGTGAGCAGTTCTTC. It translates to CASSFLGRGEQFF. The chain combines TRBV5-6 with TRBJ2-1, with D tentatively TRBD2 (5 bases). Germline lookup yields CDR1 SGHDT and CDR2 YYEEEE. Between the trimmed V and J ends, which lost 2 bases and 9 bases, there was a span of 12 bases. This CDR3 region has 13 residues. The entire variable domain, with the rest obtained from reference TRBV5-6 and TRBJ2-1, is as follows: DAGVTQSPTHLIKTRGQQVTLRCSPKSGHDTVSWYQQALGQGPQFIFQYYEEEERQRGNFPDRFSGHQFPNYSSELNVNALLLGDSALYLCASSFLGRGEQFFGPGTRLTVL.

The chain uses TRBV15 and TRBJ2-5; D is uncertain. This CDR3 comprises 15 residues. Germline loops: CDR1 LNHNV, CDR2 YYDKDF (reference sequence). Trimming took 0 bases from V and 5 from J, leaving 13 bases between them. The CDR3 DNA is TGTGCCACCAGCAGAGATCCGAGAGACGGCGAGACCCAGTACTTC. This sequence encodes CATSRDPRDGETQYF.

The rearrangement joins TRBV20-1 to TRBJ1-1, with D perhaps matching TRBD1 (5 bases). CDR1 and CDR2 from the germline V gene are DFQATT and SNEGSKA (reference sequence). This CDR3 is 12 amino acids long. With 2 bases removed from V and 3 bases from J, the gap between germline ends came to 7 bases. This CDR3 is CSARPRDTEAFF. As DNA, the CDR3 is TGCAGTGCTAGACCCAGGGACACTGAAGCTTTCTTT.

This clonotype was seen more than once but under ten times. A read error may be the cause here, since a much bigger clone is one base away. The genes are TRBV29-1 and TRBJ2-5, with D perhaps TRBD2 (5 bases). This CDR3 is 12 amino acids long. CDR1 SQVTM and CDR2 ANQGSEA come from the germline V gene. The V end was cut by 7 bases, the J end by 2 bases, with 11 bases between. The CDR3 nucleotides are TGCAGCGGTGGTGGCGGGCAAGAGACCCAGTACTTC. The encoded protein is CSGGGGQETQYF.

The chain recombines TRBV12-3 or TRBV12-4 with TRBJ2-7, with 8 bases aligning to TRBD1. Trimming took 6 bases from V and 2 from J; bases not matched to a gene: 9. The CDR3 is 15 amino acids. The CDR3 sequence is CASSPAQGATYEQYF. CDR3 coding DNA: TGTGCCAGCAGCCCTGCGCAGGGGGCCACCTACGAGCAGTACTTC.

The rearrangement links TRBV7-2 to TRBJ2-1; TRBD2 is a possible D gene (6 bases). Trimming shortened V by 2 bases and J by 14 bases, and 16 bases separated the two germline ends. CDR1 is SGHTA, CDR2 FQGNSA, per germline. The CDR3 consists of 13 residues. CDR3 nucleotide sequence: TGTGCCAGCAGCTTAAGGCTAGCGTTTGTGAAGTTCTTC. As protein: CASSLRLAFVKFF.

The table lists this clonotype with many counts. The chain employs TRBV9 and TRBJ2-3; 7 bases fit TRBD2. CDR3 length: 14 amino acids. After removal of 0 bases from V and 6 bases from J, the junction contained 4 bases not matched to a gene. CDR1 is SGDLS and CDR2 is YYNGEE in the germline V gene. The CDR3 region is CASSVGTSLDTQYF. The CDR3 DNA is TGTGCCAGCAGCGTAGGGACTAGTTTGGATACGCAGTATTTT.